This T cell receptor beta chain was captured in a study of blood T cell repertoires in COVID-19. About the research overall: The samples span acute and convalescent COVID-19 from the United States, Italy and Spain. PBMCs, B-cell-depleted T cells, or T cells were the source of the cDNA or gDNA that made up the material.

V shed 1 base and J shed 2 bases, with 5 bases lying between them. Germline V gene data show CDR1 as SEHNR and CDR2 as FQNEAQ (reference sequence). This CDR3 has 13 amino acids. Source study methods: Nucleated cell counts were estimated from reference gene primer amplification. The protocol was immunoSEQ multiplex PCR, while the TCRdb copy is restricted to in-frame clones and leaves out a portion. V, J and clone size were drawn from that table, and D and trimming were deduced from the DNA. In the table there are a few hundred thousand clones, less than 90% of which are singletons. The chain couples TRBV7-9 to TRBJ2-5; D ambiguous. The sequence came from a woman aged 40 to 50 who had recovered from COVID-19. Sequenced material: peripheral blood. The CDR3 DNA sequence: TGTGCCAGCAGCTTAGAACAGCAAGAGACCCAGTACTTC. It codes for CASSLEQQETQYF.